The 2 T cell receptor beta chains presented below share a single source sample, sequenced in a study of low-dose radiotherapy and immunotherapy resistance in tumors. The time point was: after trial treatment. Treatment of the sample: LDRT plus nivolumab, ipilimumab, low-dose cyclophosphamide and aspirin (RACIN trial). Alpha- and beta-chain coverage of first-strand cDNA came from TRAV- and TRBV-specific primers. PCR amplification of the TCRs was performed with Phusion for 15 to 25 PCR cycles, and it relied on a constant-region primer together with a V-primer adapter. TCRdb called the reads again in MiXCR, with one record for every CDR3 protein. Found here are approximately 80,000 distinct CDR3 sequences, less than 20% of them singletons; the top ten hold approximately 1.5%. The specimen comprised PBMCs, sampled after low-dose radiotherapy plus immunotherapy. The receptors come from a male donor with prostate cancer.

This clonotype was found many times. J is TRBJ2-5 and V is TRBV28; 7 bases match TRBD1. V shed 5 bases and J 0 bases; nucleotides not matched to a gene: 9. In germline, CDR1 is MDHEN, CDR2 SYDVKM. The CDR3 loop spans 16 amino acids. The CDR3 bases are TGTGCCAGCAGTACCAGGACAGGCCAACACCAAGAGACCCAGTACTTC. Translated: CASSTRTGQHQETQYF.

This clonotype was detected only a few times. The CDR3 sequence is CASRDDRGSYEQYF. The CDR3 region has the DNA TGTGCCAGTAGAGACGACAGGGGCTCCTACGAGCAGTACTTC. The chain combines TRBV19 with TRBJ2-7; 8 bases align to TRBD1. The germline V gene encodes CDR1 LNHDA and CDR2 SQIVND (reference sequence). The CDR3 is 14 residues long. Trimming cost V 6 bases and J 0 bases; bases outside gene matches: 4.